This T cell receptor beta chain was sequenced during a study of cytomegalovirus exposure and HLA in healthy donors. Overall study context: In an early release, HLA-typed donors contributed roughly 85 million unique TCR sequences.

The CDR3 is 12 residues long. The germline gives CDR1 SNHLY, CDR2 FYNNEI. The germline V and J ends were trimmed by 3 bases and 5 bases, with 7 bases remaining between them. Regarding the study as a whole: Later analysis revealed greater clonal expansion in HLA-associated TCR beta chains than in equally common others. Later genetic work tied a missense DCLRE1C variant to beta-chain V and J trimming. Testing in vitro showed a few CMV-associated chains specific for CMV antigens.

Details on this clone: Antigen: not known.

Both 60 Vbeta primers and 13 Jbeta primers went into the PCR. Sequencing used immunoSEQ multiplex PCR; TCRdb keeps in-frame clones, though not all of them. The table shows 150,000 to 200,000 clones, with 68% occurring only once. This receptor was obtained from a man aged 50 to 60 in good health and CMV-seronegative. The chain is built from TRBV2 and TRBJ1-2, with a weak D call TRBD1 (5 bases). Sequenced sample: PBMCs. CDR3 in DNA: TGTGCCAGCAGTGACCCAGGGTATGGCTACACCTTC. This gives the protein CASSDPGYGYTF.